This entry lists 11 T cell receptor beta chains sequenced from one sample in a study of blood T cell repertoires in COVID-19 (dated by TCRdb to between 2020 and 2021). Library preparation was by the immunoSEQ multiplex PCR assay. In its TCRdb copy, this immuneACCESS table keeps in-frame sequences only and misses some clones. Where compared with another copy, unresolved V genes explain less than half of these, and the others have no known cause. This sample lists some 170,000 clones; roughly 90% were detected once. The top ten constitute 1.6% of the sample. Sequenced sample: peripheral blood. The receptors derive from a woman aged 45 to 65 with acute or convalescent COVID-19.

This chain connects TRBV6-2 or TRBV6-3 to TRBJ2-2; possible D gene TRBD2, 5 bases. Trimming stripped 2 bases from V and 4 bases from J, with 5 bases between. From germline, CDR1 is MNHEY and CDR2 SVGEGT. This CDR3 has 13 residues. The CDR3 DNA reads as TGTGCCAGCAGTTACGGGAGCACCGGGGAGCTGTTTTTT. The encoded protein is CASSYGSTGELFF.

CDR3 region: CASSQVSGTPRGAEAFF. The DNA of the CDR3 is TGTGCCAGCAGCCAAGTGTCCGGGACTCCCAGGGGGGCTGAAGCTTTCTTT. This chain connects TRBV4-2 to TRBJ1-1; 7 bases align to TRBD1. The junction had 14 bases not matched to a gene; V was cut back by 1 base and J by 6 bases. Germline V gene data show CDR1 as LGHNA and CDR2 as YNFKEQ. The CDR3 is made up of 17 amino acids.

CDR3 residues: CASSDRLRTDTQYF. As DNA, the CDR3 is TGTGCCAGCAGCGACCGACTACGCACAGATACGCAGTATTTT. V gene TRBV2 combines with J gene TRBJ2-3; TRBD2 might be the D (5 bases). From germline, CDR1 is SNHLY and CDR2 FYNNEI. The germline V and J ends were trimmed by 6 bases and 1 base, with 11 bases remaining between them. CDR3 length equals 14 residues.

CDR3 sequence: CASSISGGLPYEQYF. Written as DNA, the CDR3 is TGTGCCAGCAGCATTAGCGGGGGGCTCCCCTACGAGCAGTACTTC. V gene TRBV7-6 combines with J gene TRBJ2-7, with TRBD2 matching 10 bases. This CDR3 region has 15 residues. CDR1 SGHVS and CDR2 FNYEAQ come from the germline V gene. The V segment lost 5 bases and the J segment 2 bases; nucleotides outside the gene matches: 6.

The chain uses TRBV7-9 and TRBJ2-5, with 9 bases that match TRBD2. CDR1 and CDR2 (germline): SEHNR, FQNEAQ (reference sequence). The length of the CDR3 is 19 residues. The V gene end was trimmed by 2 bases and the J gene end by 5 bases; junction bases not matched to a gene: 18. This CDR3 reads CASSLYAGSSGGTRETQYF. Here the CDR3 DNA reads TGTGCCAGCAGCTTATACGCGGGGAGTAGCGGGGGTACCCGGGAGACCCAGTACTTC.

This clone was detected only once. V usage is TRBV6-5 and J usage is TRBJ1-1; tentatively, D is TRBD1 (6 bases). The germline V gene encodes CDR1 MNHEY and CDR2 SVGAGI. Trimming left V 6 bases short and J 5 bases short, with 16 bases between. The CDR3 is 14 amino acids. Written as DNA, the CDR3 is TGTGCCAGCAGCCGGGTGTTGGGGGCTACTGAAGCTTTCTTT. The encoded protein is CASSRVLGATEAFF.

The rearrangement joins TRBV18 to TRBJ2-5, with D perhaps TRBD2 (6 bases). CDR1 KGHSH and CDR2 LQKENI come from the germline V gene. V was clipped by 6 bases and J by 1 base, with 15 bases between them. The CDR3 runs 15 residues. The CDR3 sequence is CASSLPGGIQETQYF. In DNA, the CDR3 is TGTGCCAGCTCCCTCCCCGGAGGGATCCAAGAGACCCAGTACTTC.

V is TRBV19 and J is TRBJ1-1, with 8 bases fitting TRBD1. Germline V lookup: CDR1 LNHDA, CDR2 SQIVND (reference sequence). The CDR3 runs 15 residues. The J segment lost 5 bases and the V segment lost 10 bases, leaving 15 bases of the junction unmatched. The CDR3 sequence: CATSVAGGARTEAFF. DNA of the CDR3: TGTGCCACCTCGGTGGCAGGGGGCGCAAGGACTGAAGCTTTCTTT.

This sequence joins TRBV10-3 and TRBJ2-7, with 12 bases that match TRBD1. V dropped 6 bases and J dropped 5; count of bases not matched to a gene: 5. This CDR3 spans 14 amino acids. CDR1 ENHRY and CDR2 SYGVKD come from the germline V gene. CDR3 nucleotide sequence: TGTGCCATCAGCCAGGGACAGGGGGCGAACGAGCAGTACTTC. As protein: CAISQGQGANEQYF.

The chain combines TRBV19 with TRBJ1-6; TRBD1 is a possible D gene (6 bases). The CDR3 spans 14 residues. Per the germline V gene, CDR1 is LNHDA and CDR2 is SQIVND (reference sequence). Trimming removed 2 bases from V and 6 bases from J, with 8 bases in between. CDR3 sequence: CASSIRGGNSPLHF. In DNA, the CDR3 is TGTGCCAGTAGTATACGAGGGGGTAATTCACCCCTCCACTTT.

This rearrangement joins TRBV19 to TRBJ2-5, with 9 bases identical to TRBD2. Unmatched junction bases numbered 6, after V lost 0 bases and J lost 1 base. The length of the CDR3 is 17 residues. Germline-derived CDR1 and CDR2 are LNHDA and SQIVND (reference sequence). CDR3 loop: CASSIDWASGIQETQYF. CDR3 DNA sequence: TGTGCCAGTAGTATAGATTGGGCTAGCGGGATCCAAGAGACCCAGTACTTC.